This record concerns one TCR beta chain sequence. Its target antigen remains unknown. Base qualities are not recorded, but no much larger clone differs from it by a single base. Deletion took 1 base off V and 0 bases off J, with a span of 6 bases between the germline ends. The CDR3, cysteine through phenylalanine, is 15 amino acids long. The DNA shown is the 45-base CDR3, in frame from base 1. Via the germline V gene, CDR1 is KGHSH and CDR2 LQKENI. After less than 13 days of culture, CD4+ T cells were isolated with the EasySep CD4+ T cell isolation kit. Healthy vaccine recipients had no prior SARS-CoV-2 infection, confirmed by negative nucleocapsid antibodies before and after vaccination. Half of the culture medium was replaced with fresh IL-2-containing medium on days 3 and 7. Unless noted otherwise, every peptide stimulation condition was cultured in triplicate wells. PBMC were separated from whole blood using Ficoll-Paque Plus gradient centrifugation and were then either cryopreserved at -140C or used fresh. Genomic DNA was extracted from cultured CD4+ T cells with the QIAamp micro DNA kit.

The method was the immunoSEQ multiplex PCR assay. DNA from the CD4+ T cells that had been cultured and isolated underwent TCR beta CDR3 sequencing. Processing in the source paper ran as follows. The analysis removed non-productive TCR sequences, trimmed reads to the CDR3 region, and retained only CDR3s that were 7 or more amino acids long. The MANAFEST web app was used to identify antigen-specific clonotypes by comparing expansion in peptide wells with expansion in reference cultures. Positive clones required FDR<0.05 expansion versus reference and all other wells, odds ratio above 5, and frequency above 0.1% in two replicate wells. A clonotype was called cross-reactive if it was significantly expanded both in SARS-CoV-2 spike wells and in at least one common cold coronavirus spike condition. Using the stringdist R package, CDR3 similarity was measured by Levenshtein distance, and unrooted trees were constructed with ape in R 3.6.1. Held by TCRdb, this immuneACCESS table contains in-frame sequences only and omits some clones. Under half of the omission traces to an unresolved V gene where checked; the cause of the rest is unknown. V and J calls and clone size are as listed in that table; D and trimming were resolved from the DNA. A total of about 38,000 clones appear in this sample, over 80% of them only once. In total, the top ten clones hold just under 3% of the sample.

The sample originates from a study of vaccination effects on CD4 cells after COVID-19 (dated by TCRdb to between 2021 and 2024). At the level of the whole study: To identify antigen-specific CD4+ T cell clonotypes by their expansion, the ViraFEST assay first stimulated PBMC with viral peptide pools and then applied TCR sequencing. Each participant received two doses of an mRNA SARS-CoV-2 vaccine, either BNT162b2 or mRNA-1273. A total of more than 8 COVID-19 convalescent patients and a handful of SARS-CoV-2-naive healthy vaccine recipients were included in the full study. SARS-CoV-2 spike-specific CD4+ TCR repertoires were compared before and after mRNA vaccination in COVID-19 convalescent patients and in infection-naive vaccine recipients. Approximately 2 million PBMC per well were cultured with roughly 10 ug/ml peptides in IMDM containing about 5% human AB serum, approximately 10 IU/ml IL-2 and gentamicin. The Oncomine TCR Beta short-read assay on an Illumina iSeq 100 was used to sequence cultures from other donors in the study. Study-wide findings and limitations: Clones induced by infection and clones induced by vaccination both contracted markedly at late timepoints after vaccination, which fits with T cell responses waning over time. Among healthy vaccine recipients, nearly all vaccine-induced clones were SARS-CoV-2 mono-reactive, and only 1 of 255 was cross-reactive with common cold coronaviruses. Only a small number of convalescent patients were included, and no early post-infection timepoints were available, which limited the study.

Here the chain combines TRBV18 and TRBJ1-4, with the identity of the D gene unclear. Sequencing used CD4+ T cells from PBMCs cultured without peptide, obtained before COVID-19 vaccination. The sequence derives from a human donor who received a COVID-19 vaccine. This receptor carries the CDR3 CASSPLGATNEKLFF. The nucleotide sequence reads as follows: TGTGCCAGCTCACCACTGGGAGCAACTAATGAAAAACTGTTTTTT.